Reported below is one T cell receptor beta chain. This clone is medium-sized (0.01 to 0.1%) in its sample. It lacks a known antigen. No base qualities exist here, and no much larger clone lies one base off it. The sample originates from a study of PD-L1 blockade in urothelial cancer (TCRdb year 2017). About the investigation overall: Every patient began therapy at some point between 2014 and 2015 and was given atezolizumab 1,200 mg intravenously every 3 weeks. About 90% of the roughly 30 patients were identified as males with urothelial cancer of bladder origin, and a prior smoking history was reported by 18 of 29 patients. An ECOG performance status of 0 or 1 was recorded for the patients, and 0 to 3 prior chemotherapy regimens had been received by the patients. Blood samples were analyzed at 3 weeks after treatment start (second dose) and at 6 weeks after treatment start. Blood samples gave a median of around 130,000 T cells and approximately 80,000 unique TCRs, with a median clonality of 0.080. The study, an exploratory multi-omic analysis, examined somatic, immune and clinical correlates of response to PD-L1 blockade with atezolizumab in urothelial cancer. TCR sequencing covered pretreatment tumor samples and matched, serially collected peripheral blood taken before and after atezolizumab treatment. Durable clinical benefit was defined as progression-free survival longer than 6 months, and TCR features were also tested against progression-free and overall survival. In the same patients, whole exome sequencing and RNA sequencing of pretreatment tumors were performed in addition to TCR sequencing. Eight or nine patients reached durable clinical benefit, while 20 or so patients did not. Approximately 29 patients had pretreatment blood TCR-seq, 24 had at least one posttreatment blood collection, and 24 had tumor TCR-seq. Study-wide conclusions, independent of this receptor: Small sample size (n ≈ 28) and many exploratory analyses mean the results are intended to be hypothesis-generating. Improved progression-free and overall survival was associated with having pretreatment peripheral blood TCR clonality below the median. Among patients with durable benefit, tumor-associated TCR clones showed greater expansion in peripheral blood 3 weeks after treatment started (n ≈ 22, p = 0.022).

The time point label here, explained by the study, means: peripheral blood 6 weeks after treatment start. A cohort of some 29 patients with locally advanced or metastatic urothelial carcinoma, treated at Memorial Sloan Kettering on a trial protocol, was included. Peripheral blood mononuclear cells were collected pretreatment and during treatment, with between 1 and 8 total time points per patient. The Qiagen DNeasy Blood extraction kit was used to purify genomic DNA from total PBMCs and tumor samples. PBMCs were collected pretreatment and during treatment and were isolated and stored as previously described. CDR1 is given as LGHNA and CDR2 as YNFKEQ, both from the germline V gene. V loses 0 bases at its end and J loses 10 bases; junction bases beyond the gene matches: 6. From the cysteine up to the phenylalanine, the CDR3 has a length of 16 residues. Only the CDR3 part of the read is kept: 48 bases, read in frame from the first base.

Synthetic TCR analog templates were spiked into each PCR to estimate absolute template abundance from read counts. TCRbeta CDR3 regions were amplified from genomic DNA with bias-controlled V and J gene primers using the immunoSEQ assay. Rearranged TCRbeta segments were sequenced at approximately 20X coverage. From the authors' description of their analysis: Clustering was used to correct sequencing errors, and CDR3s were annotated against IMGT to assign V, D and J genes. Downstream analyses used only productive TCRbeta rearrangements and left out out-of-frame or stop-codon sequences. Clonality was calculated as one minus the Shannon entropy normalized by the log of the number of unique productive sequences. Clones differing between time points or between blood and tumor were identified by Fisher's exact test with Benjamini-Hochberg correction at adjusted p below 0.01. In its TCRdb copy, this immuneACCESS table keeps in-frame sequences only and misses some clones. Where compared with another copy, unresolved V genes explain less than half of these, and the others have no known cause. The D gene and trimming were derived from the DNA, and the V and J assignments and clone size from that table. This sample is represented by approximately 50,000 clones; more than 75% of them were singletons. The top ten clonotypes cover 2% to 3% of the sample.

This sequence originates from a man aged 55 to 69 with urothelial cancer. Recombination linked TRBV4-2 to TRBJ1-6, with 10 bases aligning to TRBD1. This specimen was PBMCs, taken around atezolizumab (anti-PD-L1) treatment. The CDR3 protein sequence reads: CASSQDIGTGDSPLHF. The base sequence is TGTGCCAGCAGCCAAGATATCGGGACAGGGGACTCACCCCTCCACTTT.